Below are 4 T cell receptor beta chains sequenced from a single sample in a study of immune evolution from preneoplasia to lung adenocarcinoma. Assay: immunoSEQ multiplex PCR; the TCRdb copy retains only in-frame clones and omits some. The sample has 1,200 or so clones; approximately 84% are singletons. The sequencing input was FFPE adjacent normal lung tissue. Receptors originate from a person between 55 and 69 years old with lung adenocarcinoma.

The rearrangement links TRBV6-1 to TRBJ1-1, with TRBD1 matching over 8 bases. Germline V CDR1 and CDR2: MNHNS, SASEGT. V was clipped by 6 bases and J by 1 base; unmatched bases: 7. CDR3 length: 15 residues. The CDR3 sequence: CASRLEDRANTEAFF. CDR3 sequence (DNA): TGTGCCAGCAGGCTCGAGGACAGGGCGAACACTGAAGCTTTCTTT.

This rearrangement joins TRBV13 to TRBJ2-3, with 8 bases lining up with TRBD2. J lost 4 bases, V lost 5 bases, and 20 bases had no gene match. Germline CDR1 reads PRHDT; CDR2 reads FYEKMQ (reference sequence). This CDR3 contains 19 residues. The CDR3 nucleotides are TGTGCCAGCAGCCCCAGAACAGTTGAAGCGGGAGTCGGCCCAGATACGCAGTATTTT. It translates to CASSPRTVEAGVGPDTQYF.

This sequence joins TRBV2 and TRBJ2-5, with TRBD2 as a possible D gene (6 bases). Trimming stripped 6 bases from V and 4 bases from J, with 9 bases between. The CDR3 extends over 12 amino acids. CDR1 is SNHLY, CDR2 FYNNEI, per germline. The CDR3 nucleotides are TGTGCCAGCAGCGGAGGGAGAGAGACCCAGTACTTC. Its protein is CASSGGRETQYF.

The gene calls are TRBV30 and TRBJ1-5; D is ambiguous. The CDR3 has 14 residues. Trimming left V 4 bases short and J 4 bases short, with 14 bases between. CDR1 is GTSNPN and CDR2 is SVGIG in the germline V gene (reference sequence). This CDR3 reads CAWTKEAPNQPQHF. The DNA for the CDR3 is TGTGCCTGGACCAAAGAGGCTCCAAATCAGCCCCAGCATTTT.